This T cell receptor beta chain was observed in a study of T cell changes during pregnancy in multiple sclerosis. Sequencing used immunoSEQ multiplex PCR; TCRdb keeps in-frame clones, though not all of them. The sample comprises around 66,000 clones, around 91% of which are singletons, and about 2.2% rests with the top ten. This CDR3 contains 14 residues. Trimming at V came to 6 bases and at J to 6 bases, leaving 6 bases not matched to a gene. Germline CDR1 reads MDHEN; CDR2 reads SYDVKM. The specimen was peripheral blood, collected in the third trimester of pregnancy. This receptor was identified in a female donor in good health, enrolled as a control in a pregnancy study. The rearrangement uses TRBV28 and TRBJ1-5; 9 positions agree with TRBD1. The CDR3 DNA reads TGTGCCAGCAGCCCGGGACAGGGAAGTCAGCCCCAGCATTTT. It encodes CASSPGQGSQPQHF. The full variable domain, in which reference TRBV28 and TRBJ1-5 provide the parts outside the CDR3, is DVKVTQSSRYLVKRTGEKVFLECVQDMDHENMFWYRQDPGLGLRLIYFSYDVKMKEKGDIPEGYSVSREKKERFSLILESASTNQTSMYLCASSPGQGSQPQHFGDGTRLSIL.